Ten or more counts support the clone carrying this T cell receptor (beta chain). What it binds is not known. There were TCR beta CDR3 regions amplified from RNA transcripts. HTBI primers were employed in a first-round RT-PCR of the TCR CDR3. TCRdb recomputed calls from the multiplex PCR reads with MiXCR, one row per CDR3 protein. This table holds about 300,000 distinct CDR3 sequences, about 14% found once. The data stem from a study of T cells in Graves' hyperthyroidism and ophthalmopathy. The V segment lost 4 bases and the J segment 6 bases; nucleotides outside the gene matches: 8. CDR1 and CDR2 (germline): KGHSH, LQKENI. This CDR3 comprises 15 residues. About 10 ml of fresh peripheral blood supplied the PBMCs. Study conclusions and caveats: Ophthalmopathy was distinguished from stable hyperthyroidism by 13 V-J signatures.

Sequenced: blood. V usage is TRBV18 and J usage is TRBJ1-4; 7 bases line up with TRBD1. This clonotype originated in a woman in her twenties or thirties with Graves' hyperthyroidism that later progressed to Graves' ophthalmopathy. The CDR3 DNA is TGTGCCAGCTCACTCCTTGACGGGACAGATGAAAAACTGTTTTTT. Translated: CASSLLDGTDEKLFF.